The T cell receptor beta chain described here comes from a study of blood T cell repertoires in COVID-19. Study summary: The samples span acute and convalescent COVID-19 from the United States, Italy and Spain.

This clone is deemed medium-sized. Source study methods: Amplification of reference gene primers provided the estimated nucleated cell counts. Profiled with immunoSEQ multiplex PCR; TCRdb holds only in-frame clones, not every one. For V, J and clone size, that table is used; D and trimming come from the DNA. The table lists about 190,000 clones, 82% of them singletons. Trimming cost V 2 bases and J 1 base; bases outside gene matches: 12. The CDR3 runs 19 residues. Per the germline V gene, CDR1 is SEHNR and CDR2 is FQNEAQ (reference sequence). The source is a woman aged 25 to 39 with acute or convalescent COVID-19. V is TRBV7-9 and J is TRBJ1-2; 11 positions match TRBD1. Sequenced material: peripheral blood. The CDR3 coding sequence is TGTGCCAGCAGCTTACCTAGGAAAACCGGGACAGGGGGTAACTATGGCTACACCTTC. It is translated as CASSLPRKTGTGGNYGYTF.